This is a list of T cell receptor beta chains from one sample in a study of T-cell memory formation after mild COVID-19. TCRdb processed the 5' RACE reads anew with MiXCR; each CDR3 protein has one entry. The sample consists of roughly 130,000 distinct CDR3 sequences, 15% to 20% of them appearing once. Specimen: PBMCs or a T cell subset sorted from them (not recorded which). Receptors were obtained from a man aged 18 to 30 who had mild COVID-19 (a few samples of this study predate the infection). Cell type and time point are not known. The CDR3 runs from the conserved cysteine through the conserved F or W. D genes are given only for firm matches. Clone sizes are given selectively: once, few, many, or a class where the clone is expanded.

CASSRAGQTYNEQFF | TGTGCCAGCAGCCGTGCGGGACAGACTTACAATGAGCAGTTCTTC | 15 | . | many | TRBJ2-1 | TRBV6-2/TRBV6-3
CASSYSQGKAEAFF | TGTGCCAGCAGTTACTCTCAGGGGAAGGCTGAAGCTTTCTTT | 14 | . | few | TRBJ1-1 | TRBV6-6
CASSPPGRTSGNTIYF | TGTGCCAGCAGCCCCCCGGGGCGAACCTCTGGAAACACCATATATTTT | 16 | . | few | TRBJ1-3 | TRBV4-2
CASSYSSQSNQPQHF | TGTGCCAGCAGTTACTCGAGCCAGAGCAATCAGCCCCAGCATTTT | 15 | . | few | TRBJ1-5 | TRBV6-5
CSAREGIHGDTQYF | TGCAGTGCTAGAGAGGGGATTCATGGAGATACGCAGTATTTT | 14 | . | few | TRBJ2-3 | TRBV20-1
CASSQERAGGNTEAFF | TGTGCCAGCAGCCAAGAGCGGGCAGGGGGGAACACTGAAGCTTTCTTT | 16 | TRBD1 | . | TRBJ1-1 | TRBV4-2
CASRSFGGSDTQYF | TGTGCCAGCAGGTCTTTCGGGGGGTCAGATACGCAGTATTTT | 14 | TRBD2 | many | TRBJ2-3 | TRBV6-5
CASSWKRGGISDTQYF | TGTGCCAGCAGCTGGAAGCGGGGGGGCATATCAGATACGCAGTATTTT | 16 | TRBD2 | . | TRBJ2-3 | TRBV7-2
CASSLSEVNTEAFF | TGTGCCAGCAGTTTATCGGAAGTGAACACTGAAGCTTTCTTT | 14 | . | many | TRBJ1-1 | TRBV12-3/TRBV12-4
CASSRQGWGETQYF | TGTGCCAGCAGTCGACAGGGATGGGGAGAGACCCAGTACTTC | 14 | TRBD1 | few | TRBJ2-5 | TRBV6-5
CASSLMGQGTGELFF | TGCGCCAGCAGCTTGATGGGACAGGGAACCGGGGAGCTGTTTTTT | 15 | TRBD1 | few | TRBJ2-2 | TRBV5-1
CASSPAGQGVRGYTF | TGTGCCAGCAGCCCGGCTGGACAGGGAGTGAGGGGCTACACCTTC | 15 | TRBD1 | . | TRBJ1-2 | TRBV7-2
CSARVGPIQYF | TGCAGTGCTAGAGTCGGCCCGATTCAGTACTTC | 11 | . | . | TRBJ2-4 | TRBV20-1
CASSPEDGESKYF | TGCGCCAGCAGCCCTGAGGACGGCGAAAGTAAGTACTTC | 13 | . | few | TRBJ2-7 | TRBV5-1
CASRPGRGSTEAFF | TGTGCCAGCAGACCGGGTAGGGGAAGTACTGAAGCTTTCTTT | 14 | . | . | TRBJ1-1 | TRBV7-9
CATSGGPGDTQYF | TGTGCCACCAGCGGGGGCCCAGGGGATACGCAGTATTTT | 13 | TRBD2 | few | TRBJ2-3 | TRBV6-6
CASKIDTGELFF | TGCGCCAGCAAAATAGACACCGGGGAGCTGTTTTTT | 12 | . | many | TRBJ2-2 | TRBV5-1
CASRRQGGVADTQYF | TGTGCCAGCAGACGACAGGGAGGGGTCGCAGATACGCAGTATTTT | 15 | . | . | TRBJ2-3 | TRBV6-6
CASSGQTTDTQYF | TGTGCCAGCTCGGGGCAGACCACAGATACGCAGTATTTT | 13 | . | few | TRBJ2-3 | TRBV6-5
CSVDVGADTQYF | TGCAGCGTAGATGTCGGGGCAGATACGCAGTATTTT | 12 | . | many | TRBJ2-3 | TRBV29-1
CASSTGLATTQYF | TGTGCCAGCTCGACGGGACTAGCGACTACCCAGTACTTC | 13 | TRBD2 | many | TRBJ2-5 | TRBV18
CASSPGHPYEQYF | TGTGCCAGCTCACCGGGACACCCCTACGAGCAGTACTTC | 13 | . | few | TRBJ2-7 | TRBV18
CASSGATGGGYEQYF | TGTGCCAGCAGCGGAGCCACAGGGGGCGGCTACGAGCAGTACTTC | 15 | TRBD1 | few | TRBJ2-7 | TRBV5-6
CASSSFLTDTQYF | TGTGCCAGCAGCTCGTTCCTCACAGATACGCAGTATTTT | 13 | . | few | TRBJ2-3 | TRBV7-3
CASSQEARVDRNTIYF | TGTGCCAGCAGCCAAGAGGCCAGGGTGGATCGAAACACCATATATTTT | 16 | . | . | TRBJ1-3 | TRBV3-1
CASSLQGKRAFF | TGTGCCAGCAGCTTACAGGGGAAGAGAGCTTTCTTT | 12 | . | . | TRBJ1-1 | TRBV7-8
CSGGGGAGETQYF | TGCAGCGGCGGGGGGGGTGCCGGGGAGACCCAGTACTTC | 13 | TRBD2 | . | TRBJ2-5 | TRBV29-1
CDSSLVRGGTEAFF | TGTGACAGCAGTTTAGTCAGGGGGGGCACTGAAGCTTTCTTT | 14 | TRBD1 | . | TRBJ1-1 | TRBV12-3/TRBV12-4
CASSAGYQETQYF | TGCGCCAGCAGCGCGGGGTACCAAGAGACCCAGTACTTC | 13 | . | many | TRBJ2-5 | TRBV5-1
CASSQGRAERLYQETQYF | TGCGCCAGCAGCCAAGGGAGAGCGGAGAGATTGTACCAAGAGACCCAGTACTTC | 18 | . | once | TRBJ2-5 | TRBV4-3
CASSQGVNSNQPQHF | TGCGCCAGCAGCCAAGGAGTTAATAGCAATCAGCCCCAGCATTTT | 15 | . | . | TRBJ1-5 | TRBV4-3
CASASRYAEAFF | TGTGCCAGCGCAAGCCGTTACGCTGAAGCTTTCTTT | 12 | . | few | TRBJ1-1 | TRBV18
CASSLAESGELFF | TGCGCCAGCAGCTTGGCTGAGTCCGGGGAGCTGTTTTTT | 13 | . | once | TRBJ2-2 | TRBV5-1
CASSLEGDASDTQYF | TGTGCCAGCAGCTTGGAGGGGGACGCCTCAGATACGCAGTATTTT | 15 | . | . | TRBJ2-3 | TRBV7-3
CASSAMRDGPQSPLHF | TGTGCCAGCAGTGCAATGAGGGACGGGCCTCAGTCACCCCTCCACTTT | 16 | . | . | TRBJ1-6 | TRBV12-3/TRBV12-4
CASRGDRTVAGYTF | TGTGCCAGCAGGGGTGACAGGACCGTCGCAGGCTACACCTTC | 14 | . | . | TRBJ1-2 | TRBV6-2/TRBV6-3
CASNPTQTGPQHF | TGTGCCAGCAACCCGACCCAAACAGGCCCCCAGCATTTT | 13 | . | . | TRBJ1-5 | TRBV11-2
CASSRNPAPPDTQYF | TGTGCCAGCAGCCGAAATCCGGCCCCCCCAGATACGCAGTATTTT | 15 | . | . | TRBJ2-3 | TRBV7-2
CATSDLQGGRETKYF | TGTGCCACCAGTGATTTGCAGGGGGGGCGAGAGACCAAGTACTTC | 15 | . | . | TRBJ2-5 | TRBV24-1
CSATKGGWPETQYF | TGCAGTGCTACAAAGGGAGGGTGGCCAGAGACCCAGTACTTC | 14 | TRBD2 | . | TRBJ2-5 | TRBV20-1
CASSHGTGNTGANVLTF | TGTGCCAGCAGTCACGGGACAGGGAATACTGGGGCCAACGTCCTGACTTTC | 17 | TRBD1 | . | TRBJ2-6 | TRBV6-6
CASSLAGYTEAFF | TGTGCCAGCAGCTTAGCGGGGTACACTGAAGCTTTCTTT | 13 | . | once | TRBJ1-1 | TRBV7-2
CASSQVAGFPGELFF | TGCGCCAGCAGCCAAGTCGCAGGGTTCCCCGGGGAGCTGTTTTTT | 15 | . | . | TRBJ2-2 | TRBV4-1
CASSQVSGTGGRYTF | TGTGCCAGCAGCCAAGTCTCGGGGACAGGGGGCCGCTACACCTTC | 15 | TRBD1 | . | TRBJ1-2 | TRBV4-2
CASRNQGYEQYF | TGTGCCAGCAGGAACCAGGGCTACGAGCAGTACTTC | 12 | . | . | TRBJ2-7 | TRBV6-1
CASSQLNRVQGEQYF | TGTGCCAGCAGCCAACTCAACAGGGTTCAGGGCGAGCAGTACTTC | 15 | . | once | TRBJ2-7 | TRBV6-5